The 3 T cell receptor beta chains presented below share a single source sample, sequenced in a study of early T cells in non-severe SARS-CoV-2 infection. TCRdb re-analysed the 5' RACE reads in MiXCR, keeping a single row per CDR3 protein. The data show over 85,000 distinct CDR3 sequences, around 13% seen once. Source: whole blood, taken at baseline. The receptors here all came from an adult who was a healthcare worker with PCR-confirmed SARS-CoV-2 infection or an uninfected control (not recorded which).

This clonotype was observed at least ten times. The chain uses TRBV6-5 and TRBJ1-2, with 9 bases fitting TRBD1. The CDR3 covers 16 residues. Trimming took 6 bases from V and 4 from J; bases not matched to a gene: 12. The germline CDR1 and CDR2 sequences are MNHEY and SVGAGI. The CDR3 here is CASSRKGTGPGYGYTF. The CDR3 DNA reads TGTGCCAGCAGCCGGAAAGGGACAGGGCCGGGCTATGGCTACACCTTC.

This clonotype appeared a few times. The chain links TRBV12-3 or TRBV12-4 to TRBJ2-3; the D gene is possibly TRBD2 (6 bases). The CDR3 sequence is 15 residues long. V lost 6 bases and J lost 4, with 17 bases in between. The CDR3 DNA reads TGTGCCAGCAGCCGCCCTAGGCGGGGCTCAGATACGCAGTATTTT. It translates to CASSRPRRGSDTQYF.

The J gene is TRBJ2-3, the V gene TRBV7-2; TRBD1 agrees at 9 bases. The CDR3 runs to 15 residues. Germline lookup yields CDR1 SGHTA and CDR2 FQGNSA. With 1 base clipped from V and 3 bases from J, the junction kept 2 bases outside the gene matches. CDR3: CASSLVGTGTDTQYF. The CDR3 DNA follows: TGTGCCAGCAGCTTAGTGGGGACAGGGACAGATACGCAGTATTTT.